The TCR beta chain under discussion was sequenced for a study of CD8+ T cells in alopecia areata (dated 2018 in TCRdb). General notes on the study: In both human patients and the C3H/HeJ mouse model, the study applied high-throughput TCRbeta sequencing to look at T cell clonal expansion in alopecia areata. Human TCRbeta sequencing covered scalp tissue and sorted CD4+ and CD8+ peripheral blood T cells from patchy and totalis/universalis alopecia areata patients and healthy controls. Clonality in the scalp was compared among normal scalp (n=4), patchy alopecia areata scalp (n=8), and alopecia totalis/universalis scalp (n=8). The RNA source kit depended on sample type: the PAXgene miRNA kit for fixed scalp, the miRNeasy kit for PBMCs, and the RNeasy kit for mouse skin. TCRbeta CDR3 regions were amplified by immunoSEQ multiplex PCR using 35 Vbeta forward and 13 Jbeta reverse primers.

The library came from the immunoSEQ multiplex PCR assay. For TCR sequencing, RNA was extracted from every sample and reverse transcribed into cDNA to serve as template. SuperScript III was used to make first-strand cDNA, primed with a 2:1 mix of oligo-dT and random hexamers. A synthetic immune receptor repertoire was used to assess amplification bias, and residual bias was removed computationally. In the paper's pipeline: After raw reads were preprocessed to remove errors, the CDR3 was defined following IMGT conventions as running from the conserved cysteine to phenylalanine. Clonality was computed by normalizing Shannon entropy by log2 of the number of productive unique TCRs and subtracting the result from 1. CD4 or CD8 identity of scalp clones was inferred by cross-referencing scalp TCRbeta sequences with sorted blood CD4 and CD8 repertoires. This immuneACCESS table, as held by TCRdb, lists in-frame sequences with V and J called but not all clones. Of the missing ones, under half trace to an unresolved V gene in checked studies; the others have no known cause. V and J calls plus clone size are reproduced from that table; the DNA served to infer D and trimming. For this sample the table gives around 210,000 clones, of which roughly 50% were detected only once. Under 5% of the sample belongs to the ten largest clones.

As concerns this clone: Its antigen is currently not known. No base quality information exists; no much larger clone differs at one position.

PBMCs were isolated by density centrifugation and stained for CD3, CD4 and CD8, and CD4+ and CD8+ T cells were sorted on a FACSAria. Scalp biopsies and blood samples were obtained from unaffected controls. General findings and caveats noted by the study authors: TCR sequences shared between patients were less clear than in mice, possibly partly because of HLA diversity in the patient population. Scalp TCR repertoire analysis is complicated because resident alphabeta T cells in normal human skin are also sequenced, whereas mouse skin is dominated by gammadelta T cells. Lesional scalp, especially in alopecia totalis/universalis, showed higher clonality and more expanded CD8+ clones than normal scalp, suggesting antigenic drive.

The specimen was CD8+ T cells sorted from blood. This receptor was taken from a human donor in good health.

The CDR3 reads CASSGGVAEQFF. Here is the DNA: TGTGCCAGCAGCGGCGGGGTGGCTGAGCAGTTCTTC. The sequence is built from TRBV7-8 and TRBJ2-1; TRBD2 is a possible D gene, resting on 6 matching bases. The cysteine opens and the phenylalanine closes a CDR3 of 12 amino acids. The retained sequence is limited to the CDR3, 36 bases, with the frame set at the first base. A distance of 11 bases separates the germline ends of V and J, which lose 5 bases and 9 bases respectively. The germline V gene provides CDR1 SGHVS and CDR2 FQNEAQ.